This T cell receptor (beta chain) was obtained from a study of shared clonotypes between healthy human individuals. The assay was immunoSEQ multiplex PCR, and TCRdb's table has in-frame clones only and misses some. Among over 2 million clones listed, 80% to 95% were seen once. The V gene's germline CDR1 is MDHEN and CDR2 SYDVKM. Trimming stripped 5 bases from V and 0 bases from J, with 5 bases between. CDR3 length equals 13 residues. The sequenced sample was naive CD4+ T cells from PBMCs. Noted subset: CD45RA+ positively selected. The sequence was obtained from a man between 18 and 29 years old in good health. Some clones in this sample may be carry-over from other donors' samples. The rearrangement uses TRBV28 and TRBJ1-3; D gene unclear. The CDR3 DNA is TGTGCCAGCAGTCGGATCTCTGGAAACACCATATATTTT. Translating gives CASSRISGNTIYF.